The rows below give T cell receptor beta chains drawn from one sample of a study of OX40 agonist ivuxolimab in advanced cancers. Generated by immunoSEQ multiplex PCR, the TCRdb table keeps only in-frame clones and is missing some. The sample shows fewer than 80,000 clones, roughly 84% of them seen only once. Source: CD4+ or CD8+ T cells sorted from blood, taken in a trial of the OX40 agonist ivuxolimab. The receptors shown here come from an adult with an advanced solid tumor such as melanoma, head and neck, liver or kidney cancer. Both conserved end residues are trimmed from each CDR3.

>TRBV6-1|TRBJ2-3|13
ASKEMGSSTDTQY
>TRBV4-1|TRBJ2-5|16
ASSQGELAGGLGETQY
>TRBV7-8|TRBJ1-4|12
ASSFGTENEKLF
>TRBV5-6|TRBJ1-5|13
ASSLFRGNNQPQH
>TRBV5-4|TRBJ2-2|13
ASSLRKGGTGELF
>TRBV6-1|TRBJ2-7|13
ASSEGGAGVYEQY
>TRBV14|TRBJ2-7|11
ASSRGLIYEQY
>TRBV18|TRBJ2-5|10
ASSPSQETQY
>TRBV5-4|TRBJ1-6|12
ASSLKGAYSPLH
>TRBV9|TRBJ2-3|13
ASSPRLESAKPQY
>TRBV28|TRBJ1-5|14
ASSLLRWQGGQPQH
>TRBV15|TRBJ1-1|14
ATSKPGQGANTEAF
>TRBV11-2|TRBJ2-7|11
ASSMGRADEQY
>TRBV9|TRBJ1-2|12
ASSPSQGIYGYT
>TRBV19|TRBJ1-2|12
ASSTRTGGYGYT
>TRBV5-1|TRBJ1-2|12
ASSLQGGNYGYT
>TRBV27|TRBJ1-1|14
ASSFDGGRVNTEAF